These 28 T cell receptor beta chains were sequenced from one sample in a study of T-cell memory formation after mild COVID-19. From the 5' RACE reads, TCRdb called clonotypes with MiXCR, one entry per CDR3 protein. The sample contains tens of thousands of distinct CDR3 sequences, roughly 7% of which appear only once. Sequenced material: PBMCs or a T cell subset sorted from them (not recorded which). The receptors were gathered from an adult who had mild COVID-19 (a few samples of this study predate the infection). Cell type and time point are not known.

The table lists this clonotype with many counts. The chain employs TRBV29-1 and TRBJ2-7; 12 nucleotides match TRBD2. Trimming took 4 bases from V and 6 from J; bases not matched to a gene: 4. This CDR3 has 13 residues. Germline V lookup: CDR1 SQVTM, CDR2 ANQGSEA. CDR3 sequence (DNA): TGCAGCGTTGTACTAGCGGGAGGTCGCGAGCAGTACTTC. Protein sequence: CSVVLAGGREQYF.

The CDR3 is CASSGLEGVNTEAFF. The CDR3 nucleotides are TGTGCCAGCTCTGGGCTGGAGGGGGTTAATACTGAAGCTTTCTTT. V is TRBV18 and J is TRBJ1-1; TRBD1 might be the D (6 bases). The CDR3 covers 15 residues. The germline CDR1 and CDR2 sequences are KGHSH and LQKENI. V was trimmed by 6 bases and J by 5 bases, leaving 19 bases between them.

This clonotype has a handful of counts. The CDR3 region is CAISTTGTSAEQYF. The DNA for the CDR3 is TGTGCCATCAGTACAACCGGGACTAGCGCCGAGCAGTACTTC. The chain employs TRBV10-3 and TRBJ2-7, with TRBD2 matching 10 bases. This CDR3 spans 14 amino acids. The germline V gene encodes CDR1 ENHRY and CDR2 SYGVKD. Losses at the gene ends were 5 bases for V and 6 bases for J; bases not matched to a gene: 7.

This clonotype was detected ten times or more. The chain uses TRBV2 and TRBJ2-6; no firm D call. V lost 5 bases, J lost 0 bases, and 5 bases lay in between. This CDR3 region has 14 residues. Germline lookup yields CDR1 SNHLY and CDR2 FYNNEI. CDR3 bases: TGTGCCAGCAGTCCTAGCTCTGGGGCCAACGTCCTGACTTTC. This gives the protein CASSPSSGANVLTF.

The chain is built from TRBV19 and TRBJ1-2, with D perhaps TRBD1 (5 bases). Germline V lookup: CDR1 LNHDA, CDR2 SQIVND (reference sequence). The V and J ends lost 1 base and 8 bases respectively, with 14 bases between them. The CDR3 is 14 residues long. The CDR3 protein is CASSIATGRGGYTF. The CDR3 region has the DNA TGTGCCAGTAGTATAGCGACGGGTAGGGGCGGCTACACCTTC.

At least ten counts were recorded for this clonotype. This chain uses TRBV5-1 with TRBJ2-3; no definite D call. The V end lost 4 bases, the J end lost 6 bases, and 18 bases lay between the germline ends. Germline CDR1 SGHRS, CDR2 YFSETQ. This CDR3 has 15 amino acids. CDR3 amino acids: CASSPGGIKADTQYF. CDR3 coding DNA: TGCGCCAGCAGCCCGGGTGGGATCAAGGCGGATACGCAGTATTTT.

This clonotype was found a few times. This chain uses TRBV3-1 with TRBJ2-7, with 10 bases aligning to TRBD1. The CDR3 runs to 14 residues. The trim removed 6 bases at V and 4 bases at J, leaving 6 bases unmatched. Per the germline V gene, CDR1 is LGHDT and CDR2 is YNNKEL (reference sequence). The chain's CDR3 is CASSAGTGVYEQYF. The CDR3 DNA follows: TGTGCCAGCAGTGCCGGGACAGGGGTTTACGAGCAGTACTTC.

The chain recombines TRBV5-1 with TRBJ1-6; the D is unclear. The CDR3 has 15 amino acids. Trimming removed 4 bases at V and 8 bases at J, with 16 bases between. The germline V gene has CDR1 SGHRS and CDR2 YFSETQ. The CDR3 bases are TGCGCCAGCAGCCCCAGCGAATCACGCCATTCACCCCTCCACTTT. Amino acid sequence: CASSPSESRHSPLHF. Full variable domain (outside the CDR3, taken from reference TRBV5-1 and TRBJ1-6): KAGVTQTPRYLIKTRGQQVTLSCSPISGHRSVSWYQQTPGQGLQFLFEYFSETQRNKGNFPGRFSGRQFSNSRSEMNVSTLELGDSALYLCASSPSESRHSPLHFGNGTRLTVT.

This clonotype was seen a few times. The gene calls are TRBV7-9 and TRBJ2-2; D gene ambiguous. This CDR3 region has 14 residues. V gave up 7 bases and J gave up 2 bases, with 11 bases separating them. Germline CDR1 SEHNR, CDR2 FQNEAQ (reference sequence). The CDR3 loop reads CASTVRSNTGELFF. The CDR3 nucleotides read TGTGCCAGCACGGTACGCAGCAACACCGGGGAGCTGTTTTTT.

This clonotype has just a few counts. The chain recombines TRBV29-1 with TRBJ2-1, with 8 bases aligning to TRBD1. CDR1 and CDR2 (germline): SQVTM, ANQGSEA. CDR3 length: 14 amino acids. V shed 6 bases, J shed 7 bases, and the junction held 11 bases outside the gene matches. CDR3 sequence reads: CSVQGAGKVNEQFF. Written as DNA, the CDR3 is TGCAGCGTGCAGGGGGCGGGGAAGGTGAATGAGCAGTTCTTC.

The CDR3 here is CASSQLGLDQETQYF. The CDR3 DNA is TGTGCCAGCAGCCAACTGGGACTAGATCAAGAGACCCAGTACTTC. The V and J genes are TRBV3-1 and TRBJ2-5, with 8 positions matching TRBD2. Germline CDR1 and CDR2: LGHDT and YNNKEL (reference sequence). The CDR3 is 15 residues long. V dropped 2 bases and J dropped 2; count of bases not matched to a gene: 4.

This clonotype was seen a handful of times. The V gene is TRBV11-1, the J gene TRBJ2-3; possible D gene TRBD1, 6 bases. Trimming cost V 1 base and J 2 bases, with 10 bases left between them. Germline V lookup: CDR1 SGHAT, CDR2 FQDESV (reference sequence). CDR3 length: 15 amino acids. The CDR3, as DNA: TGTGCCAGCAGCTTAGGGGACAAATACACAGATACGCAGTATTTT. Translation: CASSLGDKYTDTQYF.

The table lists this clonotype with many counts. This chain connects TRBV5-5 to TRBJ2-7; D is unresolved. Trimming cost V 1 base and J 0 bases, with 8 bases left between them. The CDR3 extends over 14 amino acids. The germline gives CDR1 SGHKS, CDR2 YYEKEE (reference sequence). The CDR3 DNA is TGTGCCAGCAGCTTGATCCGCTACTCCTACGAGCAGTACTTC. Translation: CASSLIRYSYEQYF. Full variable domain (outside the CDR3, taken from reference TRBV5-5 and TRBJ2-7): DAGVTQSPTHLIKTRGQQVTLRCSPISGHKSVSWYQQVLGQGPQFIFQYYEKEERGRGNFPDRFSARQFPNYSSELNVNALLLGDSALYLCASSLIRYSYEQYFGPGTRLTVT.

This clonotype was counted ten times or more. V and J are TRBV7-9 and TRBJ1-5, with D hard to call. The CDR3 has 14 amino acids. V was trimmed by 2 bases and J by 7 bases, leaving 12 bases between them. From germline, CDR1 is SEHNR and CDR2 FQNEAQ (reference sequence). The CDR3: CASSLSEVNQPQHF. CDR3 nucleotides: TGTGCCAGCAGCTTATCCGAGGTCAACCAGCCCCAGCATTTT.

The rearrangement links TRBV20-1 to TRBJ2-7; TRBD2 agrees at 8 bases. V shed 3 bases and J 0 bases; nucleotides not matched to a gene: 4. Germline CDR1 reads DFQATT; CDR2 reads SNEGSKA (reference sequence). The CDR3 covers 14 residues. Written as DNA, the CDR3 is TGCAGTGCTAGTACTAGCGGAAGCTCCTACGAGCAGTACTTC. Amino acid sequence: CSASTSGSSYEQYF.

This clonotype was detected many times. The chain carries TRBV5-1 and TRBJ2-1; 9 bases agree with TRBD2. V shed 2 bases, J shed 7 bases, and the junction held 4 bases outside the gene matches. Germline V CDR1 and CDR2: SGHRS, YFSETQ. The CDR3 runs to 14 residues. The CDR3 protein is CASSFSSGVNEQFF. CDR3 coding DNA: TGCGCCAGCAGCTTTTCTAGCGGGGTTAATGAGCAGTTCTTC. The full variable domain, its missing parts supplied by reference TRBV5-1 and TRBJ2-1, is KAGVTQTPRYLIKTRGQQVTLSCSPISGHRSVSWYQQTPGQGLQFLFEYFSETQRNKGNFPGRFSGRQFSNSRSEMNVSTLELGDSALYLCASSFSSGVNEQFFGPGTRLTVL.

This clonotype has a count of ten or more. The chain couples TRBV6-5 to TRBJ2-7, with 10 bases lining up with TRBD1. The V and J ends lost 2 bases and 4 bases, in that order; junction bases with no gene match: 2. The CDR3 spans 14 residues. Germline V gene sequence: CDR1 MNHEY, CDR2 SVGAGI. The CDR3 nucleotides read TGTGCCAGCAGTTACGGGGGACAGGGGTACGAGCAGTACTTC. Protein product: CASSYGGQGYEQYF.

This clonotype was counted a single time. This sequence may be a read error, since a much larger clone differs from it by one base. The chain recombines TRBV7-2 with TRBJ2-5; D is undetermined. CDR1 and CDR2 from the germline V gene are SGHTA and FQGNSA. The CDR3 has 13 amino acids. Trimming left V 1 base short and J 8 bases short, with 11 bases between. The CDR3 nucleotides are TGTGCCAGCAGCTTAGGCCCCGGAGATACCCAGTACTTC. Its translation: CASSLGPGDTQYF. Based on the CDR3 plus reference TRBV7-2 and TRBJ2-5, the full variable domain is GAGVSQSPSNKVTEKGKDVELRCDPISGHTALYWYRQSLGQGLEFLIYFQGNSAPDKSGLPSDRFSAERTGGSVSTLTIQRTQQEDSAVYLCASSLGPGDTQYFGPGTRLLVL.

The chain carries TRBV20-1 and TRBJ1-1; tentatively, D is TRBD1 (5 bases). The CDR3 extends over 15 amino acids. Trimming left V 2 bases short and J 1 base short, with 14 bases between. CDR1 is DFQATT and CDR2 is SNEGSKA in the germline V gene (reference sequence). CDR3 sequence: CSARPPQGANTEAFF. The CDR3 DNA sequence: TGCAGTGCTAGACCCCCCCAGGGAGCGAACACTGAAGCTTTCTTT.

At least ten counts were recorded for this clonotype. The chain carries TRBV7-2 and TRBJ2-7; the match to TRBD1 covers 9 bases. Per germline, CDR1 SGHTA and CDR2 FQGNSA. V gave up 3 bases and J gave up 5 bases; unmatched junction bases: 8. The CDR3 runs to 15 residues. The CDR3 nucleotides read TGTGCCAGCAGCTTCGCCGGGACAGGGAAAGACGAGCAGTACTTC. This translates into CASSFAGTGKDEQYF. The complete variable domain, with remaining parts taken from reference TRBV7-2 and TRBJ2-7, reads GAGVSQSPSNKVTEKGKDVELRCDPISGHTALYWYRQSLGQGLEFLIYFQGNSAPDKSGLPSDRFSAERTGGSVSTLTIQRTQQEDSAVYLCASSFAGTGKDEQYFGPGTRLTVT.

This clonotype was found many times. The chain uses TRBV11-2 and TRBJ2-5; tentative D call: TRBD1 (6 bases). Germline V gene sequence: CDR1 SGHAT, CDR2 FQNNGV. This CDR3 has 16 amino acids. V was clipped by 1 base and J by 5 bases, with 17 bases between them. In nucleotides, the CDR3 is TGTGCCAGCAGCTTAGGTACAGGCCTGAGGGGGGAGACCCAGTACTTC. The encoded protein is CASSLGTGLRGETQYF.

The chain carries TRBV4-1 and TRBJ1-1; 9 positions match TRBD1. The J segment lost 5 bases and the V segment lost 3 bases, leaving 4 bases of the junction unmatched. The CDR3 extends over 14 amino acids. Looked up from germline, CDR1 is MGHRA and CDR2 is YSYEKL. For the CDR3, the DNA is TGCGCCAGCAGCCAGGGACAGGGAAGGACTGAAGCTTTCTTT. It encodes CASSQGQGRTEAFF.

In this sample, this clonotype turned up many times. The chain joins TRBV5-5 to TRBJ1-2, with 7 bases fitting TRBD1. V gave up 0 bases and J gave up 2 bases; unmatched junction bases: 1. CDR1 is SGHKS, CDR2 YYEKEE, per germline (reference sequence). The CDR3 totals 14 residues. The CDR3 region has the DNA TGTGCCAGCAGCTTGGGACAGGGAAACTATGGCTACACCTTC. This gives the protein CASSLGQGNYGYTF.

This clonotype was found a few times. The chain recombines TRBV6-5 with TRBJ1-2, with no clear D. This CDR3 region has 14 residues. The V and J ends lost 2 bases and 5 bases respectively, with 12 bases between them. CDR1 MNHEY and CDR2 SVGAGI come from the germline V gene. CDR3 nucleotides: TGTGCCAGCAGTTACATGGGCGCGGGGTATGGCTACACCTTC. Its protein is CASSYMGAGYGYTF.

There are many counts of this clonotype. The chain uses TRBV7-8 and TRBJ2-3; 11 nucleotides agree with TRBD2. The CDR3 contains 18 residues. Germline V gene data show CDR1 as SGHVS and CDR2 as FQNEAQ. The V and J ends lost 5 bases and 0 bases, in that order; junction bases with no gene match: 10. The CDR3 nucleotides read TGTGCCAGCAGCCTCCGTAGCCTAGCGGGGGGTAGCACAGATACGCAGTATTTT. Translated, it gives CASSLRSLAGGSTDTQYF.

This clonotype was counted many times. The chain links TRBV5-1 to TRBJ2-7, with D possibly called TRBD1 or TRBD2 (5 bases each). CDR3 size: 14 residues. V was pared by 2 bases and J by 2 bases, with 11 bases between. Germline CDR1 reads SGHRS; CDR2 reads YFSETQ. CDR3 loop: CASSFRDRTYEQYF. CDR3 nucleotides: TGCGCCAGCAGCTTCCGGGACCGAACCTACGAGCAGTACTTC. The full variable domain, rest sourced from reference TRBV5-1 and TRBJ2-7, is KAGVTQTPRYLIKTRGQQVTLSCSPISGHRSVSWYQQTPGQGLQFLFEYFSETQRNKGNFPGRFSGRQFSNSRSEMNVSTLELGDSALYLCASSFRDRTYEQYFGPGTRLTVT.

This clonotype came up many times. The gene calls are TRBV11-2 and TRBJ2-3; D is uncertain. The CDR3 length is 13 residues. CDR1 is SGHAT and CDR2 is FQNNGV in the germline V gene. With 5 bases removed from V and 5 bases from J, the gap between germline ends came to 11 bases. The CDR3 sequence: CASSATRVDTQYF. CDR3 DNA sequence: TGTGCCAGCAGCGCCACCCGGGTAGATACGCAGTATTTT.

This clonotype was recorded a few times. The V call is TRBV4-3, the J call TRBJ1-4; D uncertain. Germline assignment: CDR1 LGHNA and CDR2 YSLEER. V lost 0 bases and J 1 base, leaving 6 bases between the germline ends. The CDR3 length is 15 residues. CDR3 amino acids: CASSQDYGTNEKLFF. CDR3 DNA sequence: TGCGCCAGCAGCCAAGATTACGGAACTAATGAAAAACTGTTTTTT.